This TCR beta chain comes out of a study of T cell responses to AZD1222 COVID-19 vaccine listed by TCRdb under 2021. Background for the entire study: A total of about 240 trial participants underwent TCR sequencing, of whom 200 to 220 received two doses of AZD1222 and some 25 received two doses of the MenACWY control vaccine. Enrollment into the trials was organized by age into subgroups of 18-55, 56-69 and 70-plus years, and those subgroups contained approximately 150, 30 and 60 TCR-sequenced participants, respectively.

The CDR3 regions of human TCRbeta chains were analyzed by immunosequencing. Per the source publication's procedure: TCRs in the repertoires were compared against a reference library of SARS-CoV-2-specific TCRs that had been generated with the MIRA antigen-specificity platform. Breadth meant the fraction of unique TCRs that were SARS-CoV-2-associated, whereas depth meant the fraction of total T cells that were SARS-CoV-2-associated. Using the MIRA data, each spike-specific TCR was assigned both to the spike region to which the TCR was reactive and to a CD4 or CD8 class. Log10-transformed breadth and depth values were compared by one-way ANOVA with Sidak's multiple comparisons tests. The clones in this table, taken by TCRdb from immuneACCESS, are in-frame only. Not every clone is retained; where verified, under half of the shortfall comes from an unresolved V gene, and the cause of the rest is unknown. The D gene and trimming were derived from the DNA, and the V and J assignments and clone size from that table. The sample profile shows some 180,000 clones; more than 85% of them were found once. The top ten hold 1.5% to 2% of the sample.

In light of the paper, this sample's time point label describes: about 28 days (+/-7) after the second vaccine dose. AZD1222 recipients given second doses at about 4 weeks or at about 12 weeks were pooled, since spike-specific TCR depth and breadth were not found to differ between the two schedules. Samples from vaccinated people were obtained from the UK trials COV001 and COV002, which included a single-blind randomized controlled phase 2/3 trial of AZD1222 (ChAdOx1 nCoV-19) in healthy adults. Trial participant PBMC samples were collected at day 0 and day 28 after the second dose for TCRbeta chain sequencing. There are 16 amino acids in the CDR3, from cysteine to phenylalanine inclusive. CDR3 DNA only is kept here, 48 bases in frame from base 1. Clipping removes 3 bases from V and 1 base from J, with 5 as the unmatched junction base count. The germline V gene sets CDR1 to SGHRS and CDR2 to YFSETQ.

Findings and caveats that apply to the study as a whole: Most participants were white British and females outnumbered males, and the authors suggested that clonal diversity may have been underestimated. No day 14 peak-response samples were available, so repertoires were characterized only after the peak T cell response. CD4 TCRs associated with the vaccine covered the entire spike protein, and the dominant responses were in regions 160-218 and 743-854. Reportedly, close to half of the unique spike-specific TCRs recognized epitopes lying outside the regions that are mutated in the B.1.351 and B.1.1.7 variants. In the small 56-69-year group, the increase in depth fell short of significance, most likely because of low power. Conclusions about previously exposed vaccinees are limited because only six or seven AZD1222 recipients were SARS-CoV-2 seropositive at baseline. After two AZD1222 doses, spike-specific TCR breadth and depth were significantly higher than at day 0 and than in MenACWY recipients.

As for this clone: No cognate antigen has been identified for it. Base qualities are not provided; no much larger clone lies one nucleotide away.

This sequence was found in an adult who received the AZD1222 COVID-19 vaccine. This material consisted of peripheral blood, taken 28 days after the second AZD1222 dose. This sequence uses TRBV5-1 and TRBJ2-2, with 8 central nucleotides matching TRBD1. The sequenced DNA: TGCGCCAGCAGCTCTAGAACAGGGGGGAACACCGGGGAGCTGTTTTTT. The encoded protein is CASSSRTGGNTGELFF.